The rows below give T cell receptor beta chains drawn from one sample of a study of CD8+CD57+ T cells in acquired aplastic anemia. From the reads, TCRdb called clonotypes with MiXCR, one entry per CDR3 protein. Of about 95,000 distinct CDR3 sequences detected, around 62% appear once; the ten largest clones hold over 55%. Sequenced input: sorted CD4+, CD8+, or CD8+CD57+ T cells (not recorded which) from PBMCs. Every receptor here comes from a human donor with aplastic anemia. CDR3s include the opening cysteine and the closing phenylalanine or tryptophan. Each record gives: V gene, D gene, clone size, J gene, CDR3 protein, CDR3 DNA. A D gene is named only where the DNA matches it firmly. The size field is filled for only some rows; it gives once, few, many or a size class.

TRBV9,.,.,TRBJ2-7,CASSVRGGWEPYEQYF,TGTGCCAGCAGCGTGAGGGGGGGATGGGAACCCTACGAGCAGTACTTC
TRBV10-2,.,once,TRBJ1-2,CASAGRYGYTF,TGCGCCAGCGCTGGTAGGTATGGCTACACCTTC
TRBV12-3/TRBV12-4,.,.,TRBJ2-7,CASSLALFITYEQYF,TGTGCCAGCAGTTTAGCTTTGTTCATTACCTACGAGCAGTACTTC
TRBV19,.,.,TRBJ1-2,CASSIGGSRDYGYTF,TGTGCCAGTAGTATTGGCGGCAGTCGGGACTATGGCTACACCTTC
TRBV2,.,.,TRBJ1-3,CASGAEGNTIYF,TGTGCCAGCGGCGCAGAGGGAAACACCATATATTTT
TRBV7-2,.,once,TRBJ2-3,CASSWRPSTDTQYF,TGTGCCAGCAGCTGGAGGCCTAGCACAGATACGCAGTATTTT
TRBV24-1,.,.,TRBJ2-3,CATRGSLNTDTQYF,TGTGCCACCAGAGGAAGTCTGAACACAGATACGCAGTATTTT
TRBV5-8,.,.,TRBJ2-5,CASSGWQETQYF,TGTGCCAGCAGTGGGTGGCAAGAGACCCAGTACTTC
TRBV14,TRBD1,.,TRBJ1-2,CASSQDRTGRGYTF,TGTGCCAGCAGCCAAGATCGGACAGGCCGAGGCTACACCTTC
TRBV2,.,.,TRBJ2-5,CASCRVVGETQYF,TGTGCCAGCTGCAGGGTGGTCGGGGAGACCCAGTACTTC
TRBV24-1,TRBD1,.,TRBJ2-3,CATSEETGGTDTQYF,TGTGCCACCAGTGAAGAGACAGGGGGAACAGATACGCAGTATTTT
TRBV15,.,.,TRBJ1-6,CATSRGRDPAISPLHF,TGTGCCACCAGCAGAGGAAGGGACCCAGCTATTTCACCCCTCCATTTT
TRBV20-1,.,.,TRBJ1-6,CSARLSGEGWNSPLHF,TGCAGTGCTAGACTCAGTGGCGAGGGATGGAATTCACCCCTCCACTTT
TRBV2,.,.,TRBJ2-2,CASSERRIGELFF,TGTGCCAGCAGTGAGAGGCGAATCGGGGAGCTGTTTTTT
TRBV29-1,.,.,TRBJ2-2,CSLVGEAGELFF,TGCAGCCTCGTGGGGGAGGCCGGGGAGCTGTTTTTT